The 24 T cell receptor beta chains presented below share a single source sample, sequenced in a study of blood T cell repertoires in COVID-19. This table comes from immunoSEQ multiplex PCR, and its TCRdb copy is limited to in-frame clones, with some not included. The sample lists 100,000 or so clones, around 81% occurring once. Sequencing input: peripheral blood. These receptors all come from a human donor in a cohort sampled during active COVID-19.

This chain joins TRBV28 and TRBJ2-7; no firm D call. The V gene lost 3 bases and the J gene lost 0 bases, with 6 bases spanning the gap. The CDR3 has 13 amino acids. Germline V gene lookup returns CDR1 MDHEN and CDR2 SYDVKM. CDR3 sequence reads: CASSLQVSYEQYF. The CDR3 nucleotides are TGTGCCAGCAGTTTGCAGGTCTCCTACGAGCAGTACTTC.

CDR3 nucleotides: TGCGCCAGCAGCTCGGGACAGGGAGGAAACTATGGCTACACCTTC. It specifies CASSSGQGGNYGYTF. The chain joins TRBV5-1 to TRBJ1-2, with 9 bases identical to TRBD1. The CDR3 has 15 amino acids. Germline V gene sequence: CDR1 SGHRS, CDR2 YFSETQ. V shed 3 bases, J shed 2 bases, and the junction held 5 bases outside the gene matches.

J is TRBJ1-6 and V is TRBV2, with a weak D call TRBD1 (5 bases). Between the trimmed V and J ends, which lost 7 bases and 14 bases, there was a span of 24 bases. CDR3 length: 15 amino acids. Germline CDR1 is SNHLY and CDR2 is FYNNEI. CDR3 sequence: CASNLDWTLQTALHF. The CDR3 DNA follows: TGTGCCAGCAACCTAGATTGGACACTACAAACGGCCCTCCACTTT.

V and J are TRBV19 and TRBJ1-2, with 12 bases identical to TRBD1. CDR1 and CDR2 from the germline V gene are LNHDA and SQIVND (reference sequence). Trimming removed 6 bases from V and 6 bases from J; junction bases left unmatched: 14. The CDR3 has 17 residues. The CDR3 nucleotides are TGTGCCAGTAGCCCACCGGGACAGGGGGCCGGGTGGGATGGCTACACCTTC. Its protein product is CASSPPGQGAGWDGYTF.

The V and J genes are TRBV6-2 or TRBV6-3 and TRBJ2-3; the match to TRBD2 covers 8 bases. Per the germline V gene, CDR1 is MNHEY and CDR2 is SVGEGT. V lost 6 bases to trimming and J lost 1 base; unmatched junction nucleotides: 12. This CDR3 spans 17 amino acids. The chain's CDR3 is CASSRHGGTRGTDTQYF. The CDR3, as DNA: TGTGCCAGCAGCCGCCACGGGGGGACTAGGGGCACAGATACGCAGTATTTT.

The genes are TRBV28 and TRBJ2-7, with 9 nucleotides matching TRBD1. This CDR3 has 15 amino acids. Trimming took 2 bases from V and 3 from J; bases not matched to a gene: 5. Germline V gives CDR1 MDHEN, CDR2 SYDVKM. CDR3 region: CASSLGTGKLYEQYF. Written as DNA, the CDR3 is TGTGCCAGCAGTTTAGGGACAGGGAAACTCTACGAGCAGTACTTC.

This rearrangement joins TRBV9 to TRBJ1-2, with D possibly matching TRBD1 (5 bases). Germline loops: CDR1 SGDLS, CDR2 YYNGEE. CDR3 length: 11 residues. The V and J ends lost 4 bases and 14 bases respectively, with 15 bases between them. This chain's CDR3 is CASSSGGARTF. The CDR3 bases are TGTGCCAGCAGCAGCGGGGGAGCTAGAACCTTC. Full variable domain (remainder filled in from reference TRBV9 and TRBJ1-2): DSGVTQTPKHLITATGQRVTLRCSPRSGDLSVYWYQQSLDQGLQFLIQYYNGEERAKGNILERFSAQQFPDLHSELNLSSLELGDSALYFCASSSGGARTFGSGTRLTVV.

This clone was recorded a few times. The chain has TRBV18 and TRBJ2-1; 13 bases line up with TRBD2. J lost 10 bases, V lost 3 bases, and 0 bases had no gene match. The CDR3 length is 13 residues. From germline, CDR1 is KGHSH and CDR2 LQKENI. In nucleotides, the CDR3 is TGTGCCAGCTCACCGGGACTAGCGGGGGAGCAGTTCTTC. Amino acids: CASSPGLAGEQFF.

The chain combines TRBV20-1 with TRBJ1-3; D remains unclear. The germline V and J ends were trimmed by 4 bases and 4 bases, with 5 bases remaining between them. This CDR3 comprises 11 residues. Germline V gene lookup returns CDR1 DFQATT and CDR2 SNEGSKA (reference sequence). CDR3 DNA: TGCAGTGCTATTCTCGGAAACACCATATATTTT. This sequence encodes CSAILGNTIYF.

The V call is TRBV7-2, the J call TRBJ2-7; TRBD2 matches 7 bases. The ends lost 5 bases at V and 1 base at J; junction bases unmatched: 8. The CDR3 has 15 residues. CDR1 SGHTA and CDR2 FQGNSA come from the germline V gene. CDR3 sequence (DNA): TGTGCCAGCAGCCCCGGACTAGGGAGGTCCTACGAGCAGTACTTC. Translating it yields CASSPGLGRSYEQYF. Full variable domain (rest looked up from reference TRBV7-2 and TRBJ2-7): GAGVSQSPSNKVTEKGKDVELRCDPISGHTALYWYRQSLGQGLEFLIYFQGNSAPDKSGLPSDRFSAERTGGSVSTLTIQRTQQEDSAVYLCASSPGLGRSYEQYFGPGTRLTVT.

J is TRBJ1-3 and V is TRBV27, with D unresolved. The CDR3 contains 14 residues. The germline gives CDR1 MNHEY, CDR2 SMNVEV (reference sequence). Deletions cut 8 bases from V and 0 bases from J, with 11 bases between. The CDR3 sequence: CASGKANSGNTIYF. The CDR3 DNA sequence: TGTGCCAGCGGAAAAGCGAACTCTGGAAACACCATATATTTT.

V usage is TRBV28 and J usage is TRBJ1-6; D might be TRBD1 (6 bases). In germline, CDR1 is MDHEN, CDR2 SYDVKM. The CDR3 is 17 residues long. V lost 7 bases to trimming and J lost 7 bases, with 23 bases between them. The CDR3 DNA reads as TGTGCCAGCATGACGGGAGAGGGGGGGTTCGGCAATTCACCCCTCCACTTT. Protein: CASMTGEGGFGNSPLHF.

This chain links TRBV5-7 with TRBJ2-1; 8 bases align to TRBD1. TRBV5-7 is sorted into the ORF group, with uncertain function. This CDR3 contains 14 residues. Germline trimming cut 3 bases from V and 8 bases from J; bases unmatched to any gene: 7. The CDR3 loop reads CASSWARGLHEQFF. CDR3 bases: TGTGCCAGCAGCTGGGCCAGGGGGCTCCATGAGCAGTTCTTC.

The chain carries TRBV5-6 and TRBJ2-7; 7 bases map to TRBD2. The CDR3 covers 15 residues. From germline, CDR1 is SGHDT and CDR2 YYEEEE. With V trimmed by 4 bases and J by 2 bases, 9 bases remained unmatched. This chain's CDR3 is CASSAVAGFTYEQYF. The CDR3, as DNA: TGTGCCAGCAGCGCAGTAGCGGGTTTTACCTACGAGCAGTACTTC.

The chain has TRBV6-2 or TRBV6-3 and TRBJ1-6; possibly TRBD1 for D (5 bases). This CDR3 has 17 amino acids. Germline lookup yields CDR1 MNHEY and CDR2 SVGEGT. V lost 5 bases, J lost 0 bases, and 14 bases lay in between. CDR3 sequence (DNA): TGTGCCAGCAGTAACCGACAGTTGAGCTCCTATAATTCACCCCTCCACTTT. Translated, it gives CASSNRQLSSYNSPLHF.

This clone was detected a few times. The genes are TRBV18 and TRBJ1-1; D not resolved. There are 13 residues in the CDR3. Trimming cost V 4 bases and J 4 bases, with 10 bases left between them. Germline values: CDR1 KGHSH, CDR2 LQKENI. CDR3 sequence reads: CASSLLEGTEAFF. DNA for the CDR3: TGTGCCAGCTCACTTTTAGAGGGCACTGAAGCTTTCTTT.

The rearrangement uses TRBV7-3 and TRBJ2-7, with D tentatively TRBD2 (5 bases). Trimming shortened V by 2 bases and J by 6 bases, and 11 bases separated the two germline ends. This CDR3 spans 13 amino acids. Germline V lookup: CDR1 SGHTA, CDR2 FQGTGA. The CDR3 here is CASSLGSRSEQYF. CDR3 DNA sequence: TGTGCCAGCAGCTTAGGGAGTAGGAGCGAGCAGTACTTC.

The CDR3 DNA reads TGTGCCAGCAGCTTAGAGGGGACAGTGTCTGGGGCCAACGTCCTGACTTTC. Protein product: CASSLEGTVSGANVLTF. The genes are TRBV7-8 and TRBJ2-6, with 7 bases that match TRBD1. Germline lookup yields CDR1 SGHVS and CDR2 FQNEAQ. The CDR3 covers 17 residues. J was trimmed by 1 base and V by 1 base; bases with no gene match: 4.

This chain uses TRBV6-2 or TRBV6-3 with TRBJ2-4, with D unresolved. Trimming left V 4 bases short and J 0 bases short, with 13 bases between. The CDR3 has 16 amino acids. From germline, CDR1 is MNHEY and CDR2 SVGEGT. CDR3 loop: CASSSPDTGAKNIQYF. In nucleotides, the CDR3 is TGTGCCAGCAGTTCCCCAGACACCGGAGCCAAAAACATTCAGTACTTC.

The chain joins TRBV28 to TRBJ1-5; D remains unclear. The CDR3 consists of 15 residues. Trimming took off 5 bases at V and 2 bases at J, with 13 bases between the two ends. The germline V gene encodes CDR1 MDHEN and CDR2 SYDVKM. The CDR3 nucleotides are TGTGCCAGCAGTCCCCCTGACATACGCAATCAGCCCCAGCATTTT. Its translation: CASSPPDIRNQPQHF.

Only a few counts were recorded for this clone. CDR3 loop: CASSPGTANYGYTF. In nucleotides, the CDR3 is TGTGCCAGCAGTCCCGGGACAGCTAACTATGGCTACACCTTC. The genes are TRBV6-5 and TRBJ1-2, with 7 positions matching TRBD1. Germline trimming cut 5 bases from V and 0 bases from J; bases unmatched to any gene: 3. The CDR3 sequence is 14 residues long. Germline-derived CDR1 and CDR2 are MNHEY and SVGAGI.

The V gene is TRBV15, the J gene TRBJ1-4, with 7 nucleotides matching TRBD1. The germline CDR1 and CDR2 sequences are LNHNV and YYDKDF (reference sequence). The junction had 12 bases not matched to a gene; V was cut back by 2 bases and J by 6 bases. There are 17 residues in the CDR3. CDR3 in amino acids: CATSRTALGGTDEKLFF. CDR3 coding DNA: TGTGCCACCAGCAGAACAGCCCTCGGAGGGACAGATGAAAAACTGTTTTTT.

J is TRBJ2-1 and V is TRBV12-3 or TRBV12-4, with 7 bases fitting TRBD2. V lost 4 bases to trimming and J lost 9 bases; unmatched junction nucleotides: 6. The CDR3 is 13 residues long. As DNA, the CDR3 is TGTGCCAGCAGTTACGGGACTAACAGTGAGCAGTTCTTC. It encodes CASSYGTNSEQFF.

The rearrangement joins TRBV23-1 to TRBJ1-6; D possibly corresponds to TRBD1 (6 bases). TRBV23-1 is treated as an ORF (open reading frame) with a function not yet certain. V lost 6 bases and J 0 bases, leaving 12 bases between the germline ends. The CDR3 has 16 residues. CDR3 residues: CASSHRASSYNSPLHF. The CDR3 region has the DNA TGCGCCAGCAGCCACAGGGCTAGCTCCTATAATTCACCCCTCCACTTT.